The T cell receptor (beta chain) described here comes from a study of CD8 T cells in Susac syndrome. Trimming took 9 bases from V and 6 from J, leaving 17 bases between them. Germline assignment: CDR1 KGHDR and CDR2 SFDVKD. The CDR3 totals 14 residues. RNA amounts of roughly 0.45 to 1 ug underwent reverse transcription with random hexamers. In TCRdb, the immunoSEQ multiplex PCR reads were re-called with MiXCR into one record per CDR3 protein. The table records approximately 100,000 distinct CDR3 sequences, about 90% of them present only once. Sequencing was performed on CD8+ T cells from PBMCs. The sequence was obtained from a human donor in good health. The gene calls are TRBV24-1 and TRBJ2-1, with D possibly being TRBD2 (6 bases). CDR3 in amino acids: CATQASELSNEQFF. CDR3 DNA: TGTGCCACCCAGGCTAGCGAGCTCTCCAATGAGCAGTTCTTC.